The rows below give T cell receptor beta chains drawn from one sample of a study of OX40 agonist ivuxolimab in advanced cancers. Here immunoSEQ multiplex PCR was the method, and the copy in TCRdb shows in-frame clones only, minus some. Counted here are some 62,000 clones, under 95% occurring once; the ten biggest clones make up approximately 5.2%. This specimen was CD4+ or CD8+ T cells sorted from blood, taken in a trial of the OX40 agonist ivuxolimab. The origin of the receptors is an adult with an advanced solid tumor such as melanoma, head and neck, liver or kidney cancer. CDR3s include the opening cysteine and the closing phenylalanine or tryptophan. The D gene is left open where the match is weak. Rows may omit the clone size; those that give it use once, few, many or a size class.

clone size | D gene | J gene | V gene | CDR3 protein | CDR3 DNA
- | TRBD1 | TRBJ2-2 | TRBV27 | CASSRIDRGNTGELFF | TGTGCCAGCAGTCGGATCGACAGGGGGAACACCGGGGAGCTGTTTTTT
- | TRBD2 | TRBJ2-1 | TRBV19 | CASSIRGGASYNEQFF | TGTGCCAGTAGTATACGGGGGGGTGCATCCTACAATGAGCAGTTCTTC
- | - | TRBJ1-6 | TRBV7-2 | CASSSDSPLHF | TGTGCCAGCAGCTCCGATTCACCCCTCCACTTT
once | TRBD1 | TRBJ1-1 | TRBV6-1 | CASTGQGITEAFF | TGTGCCAGCACTGGACAGGGAATCACTGAAGCTTTCTTT
few | TRBD1 | TRBJ1-4 | TRBV15 | CATGTEGRGQWEKLFF | TGTGCCACCGGTACCGAGGGCAGGGGGCAGTGGGAAAAACTGTTTTTT
- | TRBD2 | TRBJ2-7 | TRBV11-2 | CASGSSGSSYEQYF | TGTGCCAGCGGATCTAGCGGTTCATCCTACGAGCAGTACTTC
- | - | TRBJ2-5 | TRBV10-3 | CAISEFDYGTQYF | TGTGCCATCAGTGAGTTCGATTACGGGACCCAGTACTTC
- | - | TRBJ2-6 | TRBV10-1 | CASSERRGSGANVLTF | TGCGCCAGCAGTGAGAGAAGGGGCTCTGGGGCCAACGTCCTGACTTTC
- | - | TRBJ2-3 | TRBV5-1 | CASSLVEADTQYF | TGCGCCAGCAGCTTGGTAGAAGCAGATACGCAGTATTTT
- | TRBD2 | TRBJ2-2 | TRBV5-4 | CASSSSGRTGELFF | TGTGCCAGCAGCTCTAGCGGGAGAACCGGGGAGCTGTTTTTT
- | TRBD1 | TRBJ1-2 | TRBV5-1 | CASSPGQGYGYTF | TGCGCCAGCAGCCCGGGACAGGGGTATGGCTACACCTTC
- | - | TRBJ2-2 | TRBV5-8 | CASSLRYSANTGELFF | TGTGCCAGCAGCTTGAGATACAGCGCGAACACCGGGGAGCTGTTTTTT
- | - | TRBJ2-3 | TRBV5-4 | CASSPRDFSTDTQYF | TGTGCCAGCAGTCCCCGGGACTTTAGCACAGATACGCAGTATTTT
- | TRBD1 | TRBJ2-3 | TRBV5-1 | CASSGGQGVTDTQYF | TGCGCCAGCAGCGGGGGACAGGGGGTCACAGATACGCAGTATTTT
- | - | TRBJ1-2 | TRBV27 | CASRRAGKAFYGYTF | TGTGCCAGCAGACGGGCAGGGAAGGCCTTCTATGGCTACACCTTC
- | TRBD1 | TRBJ1-2 | TRBV28 | CASSPGDRGKGYTF | TGTGCCAGCAGTCCGGGGGACAGGGGAAAAGGCTACACCTTC
- | - | TRBJ1-2 | TRBV5-1 | CASSQNPGYGYTF | TGCGCCAGCAGTCAAAATCCAGGGTATGGCTACACCTTC
- | - | TRBJ2-7 | TRBV30 | CAWSPGWGWEQYF | TGTGCCTGGAGCCCAGGGTGGGGTTGGGAGCAGTACTTC
- | TRBD2 | TRBJ2-2 | TRBV13 | CASTVRTSGQNTGELFF | TGTGCCAGCACCGTCCGGACTAGCGGACAAAACACCGGGGAGCTGTTTTTT
few | - | TRBJ1-5 | TRBV4-1 | CASSHTPNQPQHF | TGCGCCAGCAGTCACACACCGAATCAGCCCCAGCATTTT
few | TRBD2 | TRBJ2-7 | TRBV7-9 | CASSLSPAGREQYF | TGTGCCAGCAGCTTGAGTCCAGCGGGACGCGAGCAGTACTTC
- | TRBD1 | TRBJ2-1 | TRBV28 | CASSLVVGAGGEQFF | TGTGCCAGCAGCTTAGTGGTGGGGGCAGGGGGTGAGCAGTTCTTC
- | TRBD1 | TRBJ2-2 | TRBV28 | CASSPSPGQGNTGELFF | TGTGCCAGCAGTCCCTCTCCGGGACAGGGGAACACCGGGGAGCTGTTTTTT
- | - | TRBJ2-1 | TRBV11-2 | CASRPGGYGPGYEQFF | TGTGCCAGCAGACCGGGCGGTTATGGCCCGGGTTATGAGCAGTTCTTC
- | - | TRBJ2-7 | TRBV27 | CASSFGGSSYEQYF | TGTGCCAGCAGTTTTGGGGGGAGCTCCTACGAGCAGTACTTC
- | TRBD2 | TRBJ2-3 | TRBV15 | CATSRDFGGRAEDTQYF | TGTGCCACCAGCAGGGACTTTGGCGGGAGGGCCGAGGATACGCAGTATTTT
- | - | TRBJ1-1 | TRBV7-9 | CASSFQGLNTEAFF | TGTGCCAGCAGCTTTCAGGGGTTGAACACTGAAGCTTTCTTT
few | - | TRBJ1-5 | TRBV30 | CAWSRTSGPQHF | TGTGCCTGGAGTCGGACGTCGGGGCCCCAGCATTTT
- | TRBD1 | TRBJ1-6 | TRBV28 | CASSPDRGLQGSYSPLHF | TGTGCCAGCAGTCCGGACAGGGGGCTTCAAGGAAGTTATTCACCCCTCCACTTT
- | - | TRBJ1-3 | TRBV21-1 | CASTPQQTGNTIYF | TGTGCCAGCACCCCTCAGCAGACTGGAAACACCATATATTTT
- | TRBD1 | TRBJ1-6 | TRBV28 | CASSPRQGYSPLHF | TGTGCCAGCAGCCCCAGACAGGGTTATTCACCCCTCCACTTT
- | - | TRBJ1-1 | TRBV6-6 | CASSWGSLGDTEAFF | TGTGCCAGCAGTTGGGGGTCCCTAGGGGACACTGAAGCTTTCTTT
- | TRBD2 | TRBJ2-3 | TRBV7-6 | CASSLFKRNGAGGSTDTQYF | TGTGCCAGCAGCTTATTTAAGCGGAACGGAGCGGGAGGGAGCACAGATACGCAGTATTTT
- | TRBD2 | TRBJ2-7 | TRBV27 | CASSRTVSGRALNEQYF | TGTGCCAGCAGCCGAACCGTTAGCGGGAGGGCCTTGAACGAGCAGTACTTC
- | - | TRBJ2-3 | TRBV5-4 | CASSLSRARDTQYF | TGTGCCAGCAGCTTGTCCCGGGCTCGGGATACGCAGTATTTT
- | - | TRBJ1-2 | TRBV9 | CASSPGHPRTHGYTF | TGTGCCAGCAGCCCCGGACACCCACGAACCCATGGCTACACCTTC
- | TRBD2 | TRBJ2-5 | TRBV5-1 | CASSLAASGSETQYF | TGCGCCAGCAGCTTGGCCGCTAGCGGGAGCGAGACCCAGTACTTC
- | - | TRBJ2-4 | TRBV28 | CASSFGRLIAKNIQYF | TGTGCCAGCAGTTTTGGCCGATTAATAGCCAAAAACATTCAGTACTTC
- | - | TRBJ2-5 | TRBV19 | CASSFTGYQETQYF | TGTGCCAGTAGTTTTACAGGGTACCAAGAGACCCAGTACTTC
- | TRBD2 | TRBJ2-1 | TRBV2 | CAGSLAVSYNEQFF | TGTGCCGGGTCACTAGCGGTATCCTACAATGAGCAGTTCTTC
- | - | TRBJ1-4 | TRBV27 | CASSLQGGEKLFF | TGTGCCAGCAGTCTACAGGGAGGTGAAAAACTGTTTTTT
- | - | TRBJ1-1 | TRBV5-1 | CASSPFRGGTEAFF | TGCGCCAGCAGCCCGTTTAGGGGGGGAACTGAAGCTTTCTTT
- | TRBD1 | TRBJ1-5 | TRBV2 | CASRAGTGGSNQPQHF | TGTGCCAGCAGAGCGGGGACAGGGGGTAGCAATCAGCCCCAGCATTTT
- | TRBD1 | TRBJ1-2 | TRBV28 | CASSSGTGVNYGYTF | TGTGCCAGCAGTTCCGGGACAGGGGTTAACTATGGCTACACCTTC
- | TRBD1 | TRBJ2-7 | TRBV10-2 | CASSEPTGGNDEQYF | TGCGCCAGCAGTGAGCCGACAGGGGGCAACGACGAGCAGTACTTC
- | - | TRBJ2-7 | TRBV2 | CASSEVGKQYF | TGTGCCAGCAGTGAAGTTGGGAAGCAGTACTTC
- | - | TRBJ1-1 | TRBV6-4 | CASSEQGHTEAFF | TGTGCCAGCAGTGAGCAGGGGCACACTGAAGCTTTCTTT
once | TRBD1 | TRBJ1-2 | TRBV6-6 | CASSTQGGFYGYTF | TGTGCCAGCAGTACACAGGGGGGATTTTATGGCTACACCTTC
- | - | TRBJ1-1 | TRBV5-1 | CASSFSSGGNTEAFF | TGCGCCAGCAGCTTTTCGTCAGGAGGGAACACTGAAGCTTTCTTT
- | TRBD2 | TRBJ2-7 | TRBV11-2 | CASTPLAGGIYEQYF | TGTGCCAGCACCCCTCTTGCGGGAGGAATCTACGAGCAGTACTTC
- | - | TRBJ1-1 | TRBV29-1 | CSVRYRVNTEAFF | TGCAGCGTACGATACAGGGTGAACACTGAAGCTTTCTTT
- | TRBD2 | TRBJ2-3 | TRBV7-9 | CASSFSGGRWDTQYF | TGTGCCAGCAGCTTCTCGGGAGGGCGGTGGGATACGCAGTATTTT
once | TRBD2 | TRBJ2-7 | TRBV7-3 | CASSPSGSGKSSEQYF | TGTGCCAGCAGCCCCTCGGGTAGCGGGAAATCGTCCGAGCAGTACTTC
- | - | TRBJ2-1 | TRBV4-2 | CASSRAHEYEQFF | TGTGCCAGCAGCCGGGCCCATGAATATGAGCAGTTCTTC
- | TRBD1 | TRBJ2-4 | TRBV5-1 | CASSSTVGQGEPTKNIQYF | TGCGCCAGCAGCTCCACCGTTGGACAGGGCGAGCCAACCAAAAACATTCAGTACTTC